Presented here are 11 T cell receptor delta chains from one specimen sequenced in a study of γδ T cells in repeated Plasmodium falciparum infection. Gammadelta T cells were flow-sorted from PBMC into Vgamma9/Vdelta2+ and Vdelta2-negative populations for bulk analysis. TCRdb re-called clones from the multiplex PCR reads using CATT. The sample lists 85,000 to 90,000 delta-chain clones; roughly 1.4% were seen once. Sequenced input: gamma-delta T cells from blood. These receptors were taken from a pool of human donors (malaria-infected and uninfected, not separated).

This clone has at least ten counts. A far larger clone lies a single base away; this is likely a read error. Other DNA sequences in the same sample also yield this CDR3. This rearrangement joins TRDV3 to TRDJ1, with D possibly matching TRDD3 (5 bases). Matching the DNA to germline supplied the J gene, which TCRdb does not give. The germline V gene encodes CDR1 TVYSNPD and CDR2 GDNSRS (reference sequence). This CDR3 is built from 17 residues. V lost 3 bases to trimming and J lost 7 bases, with 30 bases between them. The CDR3 DNA follows: TGTGCCTTCCGTGGGGCCTGGGTCCCATGGGAGGCCGGTAAACTCATCTTT. It encodes CAFRGAWVPWEAGKLIF.

Regarding this clone: This DNA's translation differs at residue 15 from TCRdb's protein, which comes from a much larger clone; a read error is likely, and the protein shown is translated from the DNA. The V gene is listed as TRDV2; no J gene was called. CDR3 length equals 17 residues. The germline V gene encodes CDR1 GEAIGNYY and CDR2 EKD. CDR3 region: CACDTERVSWDTRQVFF. CDR3 DNA: TGTGCCTGTGACACCGAGAGGGTCTCCTGGGACACCCGACAGGTGTTTTTC.

This clone came up many times. The chain recombines TRDV1 with TRDJ1; D perhaps matches TRDD3 (5 bases). This CDR3 has 17 residues. Trimming cost V 9 bases and J 0 bases, with 23 bases left between them. CDR1 is TSWWSYY, CDR2 QGS, per germline. The CDR3 region is CALLGPAWGQYTDKLIF. The CDR3 coding sequence is TGTGCTCTCCTTGGCCCCGCTTGGGGACAGTACACCGATAAACTCATCTTT.

This chain connects TRDV1 to TRDJ1; 10 bases fit TRDD3. TCRdb records no J gene; here it was assigned by comparing the DNA to germline. The V gene's germline CDR1 is TSWWSYY and CDR2 QGS. Trimming took 3 bases from V and 6 from J; bases not matched to a gene: 19. The CDR3 totals 19 residues. CDR3 sequence reads: CALGDHFLRGGYEPYKLIF. CDR3 nucleotides: TGTGCTCTTGGGGACCATTTCCTACGGGGGGGATACGAGCCATATAAACTCATCTTT.

Comment on this clone: The translation of this DNA and the TCRdb protein of a much larger clone differ at residue 10, probably owing to a read error; the protein shown here is translated from the DNA. V gene TRDV2 combines with J gene TRDJ1; D not certain. The J gene, left out of TCRdb, was set here by checking the DNA against germline. Germline CDR1 GEAIGNYY, CDR2 EKD. This CDR3 has 15 residues. Trimming cost V 1 base and J 3 bases, with 14 bases left between them. The DNA of the CDR3 is TGTGCCTGTGACACGGTCCAGCGCGTTGCCGATAAACTCATCTTT. The encoded protein is CACDTVQRVADKLIF.

Worth noting for this clone: The protein TCRdb lists belongs to a much larger clone and differs from this DNA's translation at residue 22, which points to a read error; the protein shown is made from the DNA. TRDV1 is the V gene, and the J gene was not called; the table's D call, TRDD3, has no DNA check behind it. This CDR3 is built from 23 residues. Germline assignment: CDR1 TSWWSYY and CDR2 QGS. The CDR3 DNA reads TGTGCTCTTGGGGAAGACCCGTCCCCTCTCTATAAGTCATTCTCCCCGTACACCGATAAACTCACCTTT. This sequence encodes CALGEDPSPLYKSFSPYTDKLTF.

This clone was seen more than once but under ten times. The amino acid sequence in TCRdb belongs to a much larger clone and departs from this DNA's translation at residue 12, likely a sequencing read error; the sequence shown is translated from the DNA. The V and J genes are TRDV1 and TRDJ1, with 7 bases that match TRDD3. The trim removed 1 base at V and 2 bases at J, leaving 10 bases unmatched. Per germline, CDR1 TSWWSYY and CDR2 QGS. This CDR3 comprises 17 residues. In DNA form, the CDR3 reads TGTGCTCTTGGGGAACGAAGGGGAATGGGGATAACCGATAAACTCATCTTT. The encoded protein is CALGERRGMGITDKLIF.

This clone was seen a handful of times. With a far larger clone one base away, a read error is the likely cause. At the DNA level, this CDR3 is encoded by other sequences in the same sample as well. V gene TRDV1 combines with J gene TRDJ1; the match to TRDD2 covers 8 bases. CDR1 and CDR2 (germline): TSWWSYY, QGS. The length of the CDR3 is 19 residues. CDR3 in DNA: TGTGCTCTTGGTGAACTTCATCTTCCTACGAAGGGTTCCACCGATAAACTCATCTTT. Protein product: CALGELHLPTKGSTDKLIF.

This clone was counted between two and nine times. A read error likely explains why the TCRdb protein, taken from a much larger clone, differs from this DNA's translation at residue 4; the protein shown is translated from the DNA. The chain employs TRDV2 and TRDJ3, with TRDD3 identical over 13 bases. Trimming cost V 5 bases and J 2 bases; bases outside gene matches: 8. CDR3 size: 19 residues. In germline, CDR1 is GEAIGNYY, CDR2 EKD. For the CDR3, the DNA is TGTGCCTGTGGCAAAGTACTGGGGGATACGACCTGGGACACCCGACAGATGTTTTTC. It encodes CACGKVLGDTTWDTRQMFF.

There are many counts of this clone. The V and J genes are TRDV1 and TRDJ1; 7 bases fit TRDD2. After removal of 7 bases from V and 0 bases from J, the junction contained 14 bases not matched to a gene. The CDR3 length is 17 residues. The germline V gene has CDR1 TSWWSYY and CDR2 QGS. The chain's CDR3 is CALVPFLRRVYTDKLIF. The CDR3 DNA reads as TGTGCTCTTGTCCCTTTCCTACGACGGGTCTACACCGATAAACTCATCTTT.

A note on this clone: TCRdb lists the protein of a much larger clone for this DNA, which differs at residue 7, so this is likely a read error; the protein given here is translated from the DNA itself. The CDR3 DNA is TGTGCCTGTGACACCGTGGTGGCTTCTAACACCGATAAACTCATCTTT. This codes for CACDTVVASNTDKLIF. This sequence joins TRDV2 and TRDJ1; D is ambiguous. Since TCRdb gives no J gene, matching the DNA to germline was used here to assign it. The V end was cut by 0 bases, the J end by 0 bases, with 13 bases between. This CDR3 comprises 16 residues. CDR1 and CDR2 from the germline V gene are GEAIGNYY and EKD.